This is a list of T cell receptor beta chains from one sample in a study of T cell responses to AZD1222 COVID-19 vaccine. Method: immunoSEQ multiplex PCR; TCRdb's copy keeps in-frame clones and lacks some. Counted here are tens of thousands of clones, around 80% occurring once; the ten biggest clones make up approximately 21%. Material: peripheral blood, obtained 28 days after the second dose of the MenACWY control vaccine. These receptors were obtained from an adult who received the MenACWY meningococcal vaccine as a control. CDR3s include the opening cysteine and the closing phenylalanine or tryptophan. Fields, in order: D gene, V gene, J gene, clone size, CDR3 length, CDR3 DNA, CDR3 protein. The D gene is left open where the match is weak. The listing skips clone size in some rows; elsewhere it reads once, few, many or a size class.

TRBD1	TRBV5-6	TRBJ1-6	NA	16	TGTGCCAGCAGCTCGTTCCGGACAGGTGAATCTACACCCCTCCACTTT	CASSSFRTGESTPLHF
TRBD1	TRBV28	TRBJ2-1	NA	16	TGTGCCAGCAGCGTCTCCGGGACAGGGATATGGAATGAGCAGTTCTTC	CASSVSGTGIWNEQFF
NA	TRBV6-2/TRBV6-3	TRBJ1-5	NA	15	TGTGCCAGCAGCCCACTCTACGTTAGCAATCAGCCCCAGCATTTT	CASSPLYVSNQPQHF
NA	TRBV6-1	TRBJ2-3	NA	14	TGTGCCAGCAGTGAAGGACGGGACACAGATACGCAGTATTTT	CASSEGRDTDTQYF
NA	TRBV7-2	TRBJ2-3	few	14	TGTGCCAGCAGCTTAGTCCCGAGCACAGATACGCAGTATTTT	CASSLVPSTDTQYF
NA	TRBV25-1	TRBJ1-5	once	13	TGTGCCAGCAGTGAATACGGTACTCAGCCCCAGCATTTT	CASSEYGTQPQHF
NA	TRBV28	TRBJ2-7	few	12	TGTGCCAGCAGAGGACAGAGGGGCGAGCAGTACTTC	CASRGQRGEQYF
NA	TRBV6-5	TRBJ2-5	NA	13	TGTGCCAGCACCGGGACCCGAGGAGGGACCCAGTACTTC	CASTGTRGGTQYF
TRBD1	TRBV4-1	TRBJ2-1	NA	14	TGCGCCAGCAGCCAACCGGGACAGGACAATGAGCAGTTCTTC	CASSQPGQDNEQFF
TRBD2	TRBV4-1	TRBJ2-7	NA	16	TGCGCCAGCAGCCAGGGGGGACTAGCGGGAACCTACGAGCAGTACTTC	CASSQGGLAGTYEQYF
NA	TRBV3-1/TRBV3-2	TRBJ2-3	NA	15	TGTGCCAGCAGCCTACAGGGCTCTAGCACAGATACGCAGTATTTT	CASSLQGSSTDTQYF
TRBD1	TRBV28	TRBJ1-5	NA	14	TGTGCCAGCAGTACAGGGGGCTCAGGACAGCCCCAGCATTTT	CASSTGGSGQPQHF
TRBD2	TRBV19	TRBJ2-7	NA	15	TGTGCCAGTACCCGCCAAGCGGGAGGGTCCTACGAGCAGTACTTC	CASTRQAGGSYEQYF
TRBD1	TRBV2	TRBJ2-1	once	14	TGTGCCAGCAGCTTAGACAGGGTTAACAATGAGCAGTTCTTC	CASSLDRVNNEQFF
NA	TRBV12-3/TRBV12-4	TRBJ1-1	NA	13	TGTGCCAGCAGTCAGACTAAGACAGGCGAAGCTTTCTTT	CASSQTKTGEAFF
NA	TRBV28	TRBJ1-2	once	13	TGTGCCAGCAGTCCCCCGGGAAGCTATGGCTACACCTTC	CASSPPGSYGYTF
TRBD1	TRBV18	TRBJ1-1	NA	15	TGTGCCAGCTCGCCCGGGACAGGGGCTAACACTGAAGCTTTCTTT	CASSPGTGANTEAFF
NA	TRBV12-3/TRBV12-4	TRBJ1-2	NA	12	TGTGCCAGCAGTTTGTACTTCGGAGGCTACACCTTC	CASSLYFGGYTF
TRBD1	TRBV11-3	TRBJ2-2	NA	15	TGTGCCAGCAGCTTGGGACAGGGGAACACCGGGGAGCTGTTTTTT	CASSLGQGNTGELFF
NA	TRBV5-4	TRBJ2-3	NA	14	TGTGCCAGCAATTCTAGACTAGATACAGATACGCAGTATTTT	CASNSRLDTDTQYF
NA	TRBV3-1/TRBV3-2	TRBJ2-4	NA	14	TGTGCCAGCAGCCTCGGGACAGCCAAAAACATTCAGTACTTC	CASSLGTAKNIQYF
NA	TRBV10-3	TRBJ1-6	NA	16	TGTGCCATCAGTGAGCCCCGGGGAGGGACTAATTCACCCCTCCACTTT	CAISEPRGGTNSPLHF
TRBD1	TRBV27	TRBJ1-2	NA	13	TGTGCCAGCAGTTTTACAGGGGAAAGTGGCTACACCTTC	CASSFTGESGYTF
NA	TRBV19	TRBJ2-3	NA	15	TGTGCCAGTACCATCTCCAGAGAGGCCTCAGATACGCAGTATTTT	CASTISREASDTQYF
TRBD1	TRBV6-1	TRBJ1-2	few	15	TGTGCCAGCAGTGAATCGGGGACAGGGGGCGATGGCTACACCTTC	CASSESGTGGDGYTF
NA	TRBV5-5	TRBJ2-7	NA	13	TGTGCCAGCAGCTTGCGGGATACCTACGAGCAGTACTTC	CASSLRDTYEQYF
NA	TRBV30	TRBJ2-2	NA	14	TGTGCCGGAGGAGGAGGGGGCGTCACCGGGGAGCTGTTTTTT	CAGGGGGVTGELFF
NA	TRBV19	TRBJ1-2	few	18	TGTGCCAGTAGTATCCCGCCCCTGGCAGGGCAAGGTTTTAGTGGCTACACCTTC	CASSIPPLAGQGFSGYTF
NA	TRBV10-3	TRBJ1-4	NA	16	TGTGCCATCAGTGAGTCGTCGGGGGTCCTTAATGAAAAACTGTTTTTT	CAISESSGVLNEKLFF
NA	TRBV4-1	TRBJ1-2	NA	18	TGCGCCAGCAGCCAAGATTTCGCAGGGGCCTCATCTGACTATGGCTACACCTTC	CASSQDFAGASSDYGYTF
NA	TRBV7-8	TRBJ2-5	NA	17	TGTGCCAGCAGCGCCGGTCGTAAGGGCCTGGGGAAAGAGACCCAGTACTTC	CASSAGRKGLGKETQYF
NA	TRBV5-4	TRBJ2-4	few	13	TGTGCCACCGCGGTGGGAGCCAAAAACATTCAGTACTTC	CATAVGAKNIQYF
NA	TRBV19	TRBJ1-1	many	14	TGTGCCAGTAGTGATGACAGGAGGAACACTGAAGCTTTCTTT	CASSDDRRNTEAFF
NA	TRBV7-8	TRBJ1-5	NA	12	TGTGCCAGCAGCCTTCCGAGTCAGCCCCAGCATTTT	CASSLPSQPQHF
NA	TRBV27	TRBJ2-1	few	13	TGTGCCAGCAGCCTTACAGGGTACAATGAGCAGTTCTTC	CASSLTGYNEQFF
TRBD2	TRBV5-6	TRBJ2-3	once	17	TGTGCCAGCAGCCATCAGACTAGCGGAGGGGACACAGATACGCAGTATTTT	CASSHQTSGGDTDTQYF
NA	TRBV9	TRBJ1-4	NA	16	TGTGCCAGCAGCAAACAGGGAAGCGTAACGAATGAAAAACTGTTTTTT	CASSKQGSVTNEKLFF
TRBD1	TRBV11-2	TRBJ2-2	NA	15	TGTGCCAGCAGCTTATACGGGACAGTGACCGGGGAGCTGTTTTTT	CASSLYGTVTGELFF
TRBD1	TRBV10-1	TRBJ1-4	NA	15	TGCGCCAGCGGGACAGGGGATGCAACTAATGAAAAACTGTTTTTT	CASGTGDATNEKLFF
NA	TRBV5-1	TRBJ2-3	NA	13	TGCGCCAGCAGCTTGGATGATACAGATACGCAGTATTTT	CASSLDDTDTQYF
TRBD2	TRBV4-1	TRBJ2-1	NA	12	TGCGCCAGCAGCCAAGAACCGCGGGAGACGTTCTTC	CASSQEPRETFF
NA	TRBV4-2	TRBJ1-3	few	14	TGTGCCAGCAGCCAAGAAGGAGGGTCAAACACCATATATTTT	CASSQEGGSNTIYF
NA	TRBV30	TRBJ2-3	once	14	TGTGCCTGGAGCCGTGGGGGGTGGACAGATACGCAGTATTTT	CAWSRGGWTDTQYF
TRBD2	TRBV28	TRBJ2-3	NA	14	TGTGCCAGTCAGACTAGCGGGGACACAGATACGCAGTATTTT	CASQTSGDTDTQYF
TRBD2	TRBV6-5	TRBJ2-1	once	15	TGTGCCAGCACACCTAGCGGGGGGGCAAACAATGAGCAGTTCTTC	CASTPSGGANNEQFF
TRBD1	TRBV6-5	TRBJ1-1	NA	16	TGTGCCAGCAGTTACGGGACAGGGGGGACGAACACTGAAGCTTTCTTT	CASSYGTGGTNTEAFF
NA	TRBV2	TRBJ1-5	NA	15	TGTGCCAGCAGCGATCGGGGGAATTACAATCAGCCCCAGCATTTT	CASSDRGNYNQPQHF
NA	TRBV20-1	TRBJ2-7	NA	11	TGCAGTGCTGGCGAGGTTTACGAGCAGTACTTC	CSAGEVYEQYF
NA	TRBV20-1	TRBJ1-3	NA	11	TGCAGTGCCAGTCAGGGGAACACCATATATTTT	CSASQGNTIYF
NA	TRBV9	TRBJ2-5	NA	14	TGTGCCAGCAGCGCACCCGATCCCGGCGGGACCCAGTACTTC	CASSAPDPGGTQYF
NA	TRBV20-1	TRBJ1-4	NA	10	TGCAGTGCCTTACGCGAAAAACTGTTTTTT	CSALREKLFF
TRBD1	TRBV5-1	TRBJ1-1	NA	15	TGCGCCAGCAGCTCCTCTACAGGGGGGAACACTGAAGCTTTCTTT	CASSSSTGGNTEAFF
TRBD2	TRBV10-3	TRBJ2-1	NA	15	TGTGCCATCTGGACTAGCGGGGGGGCCCACAATGAGCAGTTCTTC	CAIWTSGGAHNEQFF